The clone carrying this T cell receptor beta chain came up a few times. The antigen is not known. These data originate in a study of blood T cells in healthy people across ages. Findings of the study overall: The unknown donor CMV status may have confounded expanded clonotype changes. Age advanced and TCR beta diversity per million T cells fell, roughly linearly. Comparison with aged donors showed that long-lived donors had more naive CD4+ cells and higher diversity.

Together with a sample-barcoded 5' primer, a J-beta primer mix was included in a second PCR lasting about 7 to 11 cycles. The template-switch adaptor, which had 12 random nucleotides, put a tag on each cDNA molecule. One entry per CDR3 protein, called by TCRdb with MiXCR from the 5' RACE reads. The repertoire consists of hundreds of thousands of distinct CDR3 sequences, with around 49% occurring once and the leading ten covering around a third. The CDR3 consists of 20 residues. Germline V gene data show CDR1 as MGHDK and CDR2 as SYGVNS. Trimming left V 5 bases short and J 1 base short, with 29 bases between.

The chain couples TRBV25-1 to TRBJ2-5, with a possible D match to TRBD1 (6 bases). The TCR was taken from a woman aged 55 to 70 in good health. The sequencing sample was made of blood. CDR3 DNA: TGTGCCAGCAGTAATGGATGGGGGAGAGCGAGTGGGACACCCCAAGAGACCCAGTACTTC. It translates to CASSNGWGRASGTPQETQYF.